The clone carrying this T cell receptor beta chain has more than one count but fewer than ten. The data originate from a study of control samples from healthy donors and cancer patients. Germline assignment: CDR1 MNHNY and CDR2 SVGAGI (reference sequence). Trimming stripped 1 base from V and 3 bases from J, with 13 bases between. The CDR3 is 15 amino acids. Generated by immunoSEQ multiplex PCR, the TCRdb table keeps only in-frame clones and is missing some. The sample has approximately 14,000 clones; around 77% are singletons. The genes are TRBV6-6 and TRBJ2-7, with D possibly matching TRBD1 (6 bases). This TCR derives from a female donor with lung cancer. Sequenced sample: formalin-fixed, paraffin-embedded tissue. Here the CDR3 DNA reads TGTGCCAGCAGTTACTTCAGGGGAATGGTCTACGAGCAGTACTTC. It codes for CASSYFRGMVYEQYF.